Following are 19 T cell receptor beta chains from one sample sequenced in a study of blood T cells in healthy people across ages. Primed by a sample-barcoded 5' primer and a J-beta primer mix, a second PCR proceeded for 7 to 11 cycles. TCRdb called the 5' RACE reads again in MiXCR, with one record for every CDR3 protein. The repertoire has approximately 360,000 distinct CDR3 sequences, approximately 47% of them found once; the top ten carry under 65%. The sample comprised blood. The receptors were sampled from a man aged 60-69 years in good health.

The CDR3 loop reads CASSRGGGGLTGANVLTF. CDR3 DNA sequence: TGTGCCAGCAGTAGGGGAGGTGGGGGACTCACCGGGGCCAACGTCCTGACTTTC. The chain carries TRBV12-3 or TRBV12-4 and TRBJ2-6; D might be TRBD2 (6 bases). The CDR3 runs 18 residues. Trimming removed 5 bases from V and 4 bases from J, with 21 bases in between.

The rearrangement joins TRBV15 to TRBJ2-1; D is undetermined. The ends were cut back, 6 bases at V and 2 bases at J, with 20 bases in the middle. The germline V gene encodes CDR1 LNHNV and CDR2 YYDKDF (reference sequence). The CDR3 runs to 17 residues. CDR3 sequence: CATRQERMGSPYNEQFF. CDR3 DNA sequence: TGTGCCACCAGACAAGAAAGAATGGGGTCCCCCTACAATGAGCAGTTCTTC.

This clonotype was recorded only once. This chain uses TRBV24-1 with TRBJ2-1, with a possible D match to TRBD1 (6 bases). V dropped 1 base and J dropped 4 bases, with 10 bases sitting between them. Germline CDR1 reads KGHDR; CDR2 reads SFDVKD. The CDR3 spans 15 residues. The CDR3 sequence: CATSDFLQGYNEQFF. In DNA form, the CDR3 reads TGTGCCACCAGTGATTTTTTACAGGGTTACAATGAGCAGTTCTTC.

The chain couples TRBV18 to TRBJ2-3; D gene uncertain. There are 14 residues in the CDR3. CDR1 is KGHSH, CDR2 LQKENI, per germline. Trimming cost V 5 bases and J 3 bases, with 12 bases left between them. The CDR3 nucleotides are TGTGCCAGCTCAGCCAAGACGGGTACAGATACGCAGTATTTT. Protein sequence: CASSAKTGTDTQYF.

This clonotype was observed a few times. The rearrangement uses TRBV7-2 and TRBJ2-3; D unresolved. With 2 bases removed from V and 4 bases from J, the gap between germline ends came to 7 bases. The CDR3 runs to 13 residues. Germline V lookup: CDR1 SGHTA, CDR2 FQGNSA. This chain's CDR3 is CASSLSVADTQYF. The CDR3 DNA follows: TGTGCCAGCAGCTTAAGTGTGGCAGATACGCAGTATTTT.

The chain links TRBV7-8 to TRBJ2-3; TRBD2 aligns across 8 bases. This CDR3 region has 16 residues. Germline trimming cut 1 base from V and 2 bases from J; bases unmatched to any gene: 5. The germline V gene encodes CDR1 SGHVS and CDR2 FQNEAQ. CDR3 DNA sequence: TGTGCCAGCAGCTTAGTTTCAGCGGGAGCCACAGATACGCAGTATTTT. Residues: CASSLVSAGATDTQYF.

The gene calls are TRBV12-3 or TRBV12-4 and TRBJ2-7; possible D gene TRBD1, 5 bases. The CDR3 totals 14 residues. Trimming pared 3 bases from V and 2 bases from J, leaving 11 bases between. The CDR3 nucleotides are TGTGCCAGCAGTTTGCAGGGCCGGACCTACGAGCAGTACTTC. Translated: CASSLQGRTYEQYF.

This chain's CDR3 is CSGTGVDTQYF. DNA for the CDR3: TGCAGCGGGACAGGGGTGGATACGCAGTATTTT. The chain has TRBV29-1 and TRBJ2-3, with TRBD1 matching 9 bases. CDR1 SQVTM and CDR2 ANQGSEA come from the germline V gene. This CDR3 contains 11 residues. V trimming: 7 bases; J trimming: 6 bases; junction bases outside the gene matches: 2.

The chain links TRBV6-2 or TRBV6-3 to TRBJ2-1; the match to TRBD2 covers 14 bases. The CDR3 consists of 17 residues. Germline CDR1 and CDR2: MNHEY and SVGEGT. V lost 2 bases and J lost 0; bases outside the gene matches: 0. CDR3 DNA sequence: TGTGCCAGCAGTTACGGGACTAGCGGGAGCTCCTACAATGAGCAGTTCTTC. Translated: CASSYGTSGSSYNEQFF.

The chain joins TRBV7-9 to TRBJ2-1; D might be TRBD1 or TRBD2, each matching 6 bases. Germline lookup yields CDR1 SEHNR and CDR2 FQNEAQ (reference sequence). CDR3 length: 14 amino acids. The V gene lost 7 bases and the J gene lost 5 bases, with 15 bases spanning the gap. The CDR3 DNA reads as TGTGCCAGCACCGAAGGGGGGCCACACAATGAGCAGTTCTTC. Residues: CASTEGGPHNEQFF. The complete variable domain, with remaining parts taken from reference TRBV7-9 and TRBJ2-1, reads DTGVSQNPRHKITKRGQNVTFRCDPISEHNRLYWYRQTLGQGPEFLTYFQNEAQLEKSRLLSDRFSAERPKGSFSTLEIQRTEQGDSAMYLCASTEGGPHNEQFFGPGTRLTVL.

This clonotype was recorded many times. CDR3 nucleotide sequence: TGTGCCAGCAGCTGGGAGAGGGCTGGCTACACCTTC. It is translated as CASSWERAGYTF. This sequence joins TRBV5-4 and TRBJ1-2; D unresolved. The germline V gene encodes CDR1 SGHNT and CDR2 YYREEE (reference sequence). The V end lost 3 bases, the J end lost 7 bases, and 10 bases lay between the germline ends. The CDR3 contains 12 residues.

V is TRBV20-1 and J is TRBJ2-7; 8 positions agree with TRBD2. Germline V gene sequence: CDR1 DFQATT, CDR2 SNEGSKA (reference sequence). This CDR3 region has 14 residues. V shed 3 bases, J shed 6 bases, and the junction held 10 bases outside the gene matches. CDR3 DNA sequence: TGCAGTGCTAGGCCGGGACTAGGACCTCTCGAGCAGTACTTC. It encodes CSARPGLGPLEQYF.

This clonotype was detected a few times. The chain couples TRBV7-7 to TRBJ2-1; the match to TRBD2 covers 9 bases. The J call may be in error: the DNA end matches TRBJ2-7 better. The CDR3 consists of 15 residues. Germline V gene sequence: CDR1 SSHAT, CDR2 FNYEAQ (reference sequence). The CDR3 reads CASSPGTSSYNEQYF. In DNA form, the CDR3 reads TGTGCCAGCAGCCCGGGGACTAGCAGTTACAATGAGCAGTACTTC.

The V and J genes are TRBV20-1 and TRBJ1-2, with TRBD1 as a possible D gene (5 bases). Trimming took off 6 bases at V and 8 bases at J, with 13 bases between the two ends. Germline CDR1 is DFQATT and CDR2 is SNEGSKA (reference sequence). The CDR3 covers 11 residues. The CDR3 DNA is TGCAGTGCCCTTCTCAGGGAGGGCTACACCTTC. Translation: CSALLREGYTF.

The V gene is TRBV20-1, the J gene TRBJ2-7; 9 bases agree with TRBD1. Germline values: CDR1 DFQATT, CDR2 SNEGSKA (reference sequence). The CDR3 totals 14 residues. V shed 6 bases and J 2 bases; nucleotides not matched to a gene: 8. The DNA of the CDR3 is TGCAGTGCCCCTACCGGGACAGGGACCTACGAGCAGTACTTC. It translates to CSAPTGTGTYEQYF.

In DNA form, the CDR3 reads TGCAGCGTTGGCAGGGTGGATACGCAGTATTTT. Protein product: CSVGRVDTQYF. The V call is TRBV29-1, the J call TRBJ2-3, with D perhaps matching TRBD1 (5 bases). The germline CDR1 and CDR2 sequences are SQVTM and ANQGSEA. CDR3 length: 11 amino acids. The V end was cut by 4 bases, the J end by 6 bases, with 8 bases between.

This clonotype was counted a single time. The chain couples TRBV5-1 to TRBJ1-1, with D possibly TRBD1 on 6 matching bases. V lost 4 bases to trimming and J lost 1 base, with 20 bases between them. Germline-derived CDR1 and CDR2 are SGHRS and YFSETQ. The CDR3 sequence is 17 residues long. The CDR3 nucleotides are TGCGCCAGCAGCCCATTTGGGGGGGGCCGACGGAACACTGAAGCTTTCTTT. Its translation: CASSPFGGGRRNTEAFF.

This clonotype was seen a single time. The chain employs TRBV6-6 and TRBJ1-1; 8 nucleotides line up with TRBD1. This CDR3 is built from 15 residues. CDR1 is MNHNY, CDR2 SVGAGI, per germline (reference sequence). Trimming took 6 bases from V and 6 from J; bases not matched to a gene: 12. DNA for the CDR3: TGTGCCAGCAGAACACCCGGACAGGGAGGTGCTGAAGCTTTCTTT. It is translated as CASRTPGQGGAEAFF.

This clonotype was seen a handful of times. The CDR3 protein is CASSGDPAYEQYF. DNA of the CDR3: TGTGCCAGCAGTGGGGACCCAGCCTACGAGCAGTACTTC. The V gene is TRBV7-2, the J gene TRBJ2-7; D may correspond to TRBD1 or TRBD2 (5 bases each). V was shortened by 6 bases and J by 2 bases, with 11 bases between the two germline ends. From germline, CDR1 is SGHTA and CDR2 FQGNSA. CDR3 length: 13 amino acids.